A selection of T cell receptor beta chains follows, all from one sample in a study of T cell responses to AZD1222 COVID-19 vaccine. The table came from immunoSEQ multiplex PCR; TCRdb's copy has only in-frame clones and leaves some out. Here the sample spans approximately 190,000 clones, about nine tenths being singletons. Specimen: peripheral blood, collected on day 0 of MenACWY control vaccination. The receptor source for this set is an adult in good health. The CDR3 runs from the conserved cysteine through the conserved F or W. The D gene is left open where the match is weak. The size of a clone is reported for some rows only, either as once, few or many, or as a class for expanded clones.

V: TRBV6-1; J: TRBJ1-4; size: .; D: TRBD1; CDR3: CASSEGKGAWGEKLFF; DNA: TGTGCCAGCAGTGAAGGAAAGGGGGCATGGGGTGAAAAACTGTTTTTT
V: TRBV3-1/TRBV3-2; J: TRBJ2-1; size: .; D: .; CDR3: CASSSRADPIF; DNA: TGTGCCAGCAGCTCAAGGGCGGACCCGATCTTC
V: TRBV11-2; J: TRBJ1-4; size: .; D: .; CDR3: CASSTKLRSLVAEKLFF; DNA: TGTGCCAGCAGCACCAAACTACGCAGCTTAGTAGCAGAAAAACTGTTTTTT
V: TRBV11-3; J: TRBJ2-1; size: .; D: .; CDR3: CASSLLPGNEQFF; DNA: TGTGCCAGCAGCCTTCTACCTGGCAATGAGCAGTTCTTC
V: TRBV24-1; J: TRBJ1-1; size: few; D: .; CDR3: CATSVGTGEAFF; DNA: TGTGCCACCAGTGTCGGGACGGGTGAAGCTTTCTTT
V: TRBV6-5; J: TRBJ2-3; size: few; D: .; CDR3: CASSYRRDGSDTQYF; DNA: TGTGCCAGCAGTTATCGCCGGGACGGGTCAGATACGCAGTATTTT
V: TRBV23-1; J: TRBJ1-1; size: .; D: .; CDR3: CASSVPGPPKAKAFF; DNA: TGCGCCAGCAGTGTGCCGGGACCCCCAAAGGCTAAAGCTTTCTTT
V: TRBV4-3; J: TRBJ2-6; size: few; D: .; CDR3: CASSQATGSGANVLTF; DNA: TGCGCCAGCAGCCAAGCGACAGGCTCTGGGGCCAACGTCCTGACTTTC
V: TRBV7-2; J: TRBJ1-2; size: .; D: .; CDR3: CASSLQVRGPGYTF; DNA: TGTGCCAGCAGCCTACAGGTCCGGGGGCCTGGCTACACCTTC
V: TRBV12-3/TRBV12-4; J: TRBJ1-1; size: .; D: .; CDR3: CASSREWGTEAFF; DNA: TGTGCCAGCAGCCGCGAGTGGGGAACTGAAGCTTTCTTT
V: TRBV9; J: TRBJ2-7; size: .; D: .; CDR3: CASSVGTVAYEQYF; DNA: TGTGCCAGCAGCGTCGGGACCGTAGCCTACGAGCAGTACTTC
V: TRBV6-2/TRBV6-3; J: TRBJ1-2; size: .; D: .; CDR3: CASSYGQFYGYTF; DNA: TGTGCCAGCAGTTACGGCCAGTTCTATGGCTACACCTTC